This T cell receptor beta chain was captured by sequencing in a study of T-cell memory formation after mild COVID-19. The germline V gene encodes CDR1 MGHRA and CDR2 YSYEKL. The CDR3 is 16 amino acids. Trimming removed 5 bases from V and 3 bases from J; junction bases left unmatched: 11. MiXCR, applied by TCRdb to the 5' RACE reads, yields one record per CDR3 protein. This sample has fewer than 400,000 distinct CDR3 sequences, with about 15% found just once. This chain links TRBV4-1 with TRBJ2-5, with TRBD1 identical over 8 bases. What was sequenced was PBMCs or a T cell subset sorted from them (not recorded which). The TCR originated in a man between 18 and 29 years old who had mild COVID-19 (a few samples of this study predate the infection). Cell type and time point are not known. The CDR3 region has the DNA TGCGCCAGCAGCTTTAGTTCTGGACAGGGAGAAGAGACCCAGTACTTC. This translates into CASSFSSGQGEETQYF.